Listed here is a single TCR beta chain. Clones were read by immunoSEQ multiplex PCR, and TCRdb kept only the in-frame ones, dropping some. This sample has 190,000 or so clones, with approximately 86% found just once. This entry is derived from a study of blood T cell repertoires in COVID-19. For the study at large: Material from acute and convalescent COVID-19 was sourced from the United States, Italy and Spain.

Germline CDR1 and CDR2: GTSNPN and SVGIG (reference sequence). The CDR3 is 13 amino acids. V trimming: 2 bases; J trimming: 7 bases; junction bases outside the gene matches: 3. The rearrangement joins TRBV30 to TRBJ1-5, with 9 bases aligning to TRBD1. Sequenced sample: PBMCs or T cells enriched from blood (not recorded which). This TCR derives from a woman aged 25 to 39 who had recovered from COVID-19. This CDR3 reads CAWSQTGGQPQHF. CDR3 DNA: TGTGCCTGGAGTCAGACAGGGGGGCAGCCCCAGCATTTT.